This T cell receptor beta chain was documented in a study of a mutant IDH1 vaccine in newly diagnosed glioma. Study context: Scheduled for weeks 1, 3, 5, 7, 11, 15, 19 and 23, eight vaccinations were given to patients. Either 4-6 weeks after radiotherapy alone or alongside temozolomide, vaccination was begun.

Time point denoted: week 5, during vaccination. Each dose of the vaccine consisted of 300 ug of mutant IDH1 20-mer peptide, with topical imiquimod. Study-wide findings and caveats: Evidence of vaccine-induced immune responses was documented in nearly 95% of patients.

V was cut by 1 base and J by 5 bases, with 5 bases left in between. CDR1 is LGHNT, CDR2 FRNRAP, per germline. CDR3 length: 12 amino acids. To note about this clone: Its antigen is not identified.

The method was immunoSEQ multiplex PCR; TCRdb's version includes in-frame clones alone and lacks a portion of them. The profile shows 75,000 to 85,000 clones, 91% of them singletons. V and J are TRBV12-5 and TRBJ2-5; D is uncertain. The input for sequencing was PBMCs, taken from a glioma patient whose treatment included an IDH1 peptide vaccine. This receptor was obtained from a woman aged 45 to 65 with glioma. The CDR3 here is CASGLDLETQYF. The CDR3 DNA reads as TGTGCTAGTGGTTTGGACTTGGAGACCCAGTACTTC.